This T cell receptor beta chain was retrieved from a study of cytomegalovirus exposure and HLA in healthy donors. Findings of the study overall: Later on, an analysis showed TCR association rates differing by HLA locus, with DRB1 the most and HLA-C the fewest.

A note on this clone: The antigen is not known.

The V and J ends lost 6 bases and 1 base respectively, with 10 bases between them. The CDR3 sequence is 15 residues long. CDR1 is MNHNS and CDR2 is SASEGT in the germline V gene. Vbeta (60) and Jbeta (13) primers were used in the PCR. The repertoire was sequenced with immunoSEQ multiplex PCR; TCRdb's copy has only in-frame clones and lacks some. This sample has more than 90,000 clones; roughly 70% occur once, and the top ten carry 2.5% to 3%. This sequence originates from a man aged 45-65 years in good health and CMV-seronegative. The V and J genes are TRBV6-1 and TRBJ2-6; D gene uncertain. Material for sequencing was PBMCs. CDR3 sequence: CASRMGDSGANVLTF. In DNA, the CDR3 is TGTGCCAGCAGGATGGGCGATTCTGGGGCCAACGTCCTGACTTTC.